Below are 27 T cell receptor beta chains sequenced from a single sample in a study of cytomegalovirus exposure and HLA in healthy donors. Primers for the PCR totalled 60 Vbeta and 13 Jbeta. Only in-frame clones appear in the TCRdb table, and some are missing; sequencing was by immunoSEQ multiplex PCR. The table lists over 100,000 clones, roughly 80% of them singletons, with roughly 22% in the top ten. Sample: PBMCs. The receptor source for this set is a man younger than 45 in good health and CMV-seropositive.

The chain links TRBV5-1 to TRBJ2-7, with D possibly being TRBD1 (5 bases). The CDR3 is 15 residues long. The germline V gene has CDR1 SGHRS and CDR2 YFSETQ. V lost 2 bases, J lost 6 bases, and 18 bases lay in between. For the CDR3, the DNA is TGCGCCAGCAGCTTTTTGTCAGGGAAGACTTTCGAGCAGTACTTC. Translation: CASSFLSGKTFEQYF.

This clone has just a few counts. The gene calls are TRBV5-4 and TRBJ2-4; 10 nucleotides agree with TRBD1. Trimming took 0 bases from V and 6 from J; bases not matched to a gene: 6. Germline loops: CDR1 SGHNT, CDR2 YYREEE (reference sequence). This CDR3 contains 16 residues. CDR3 bases: TGTGCCAGCAGCTTGGCCCTGACAGGGGGCGCAAACATTCAGTACTTC. Translating gives CASSLALTGGANIQYF.

The CDR3 sequence is CASIRMSGAFF. CDR3 nucleotides: TGTGCCAGCATCCGGATGTCGGGAGCTTTCTTT. V gene TRBV2 combines with J gene TRBJ1-1, with no clear D. The CDR3 extends over 11 amino acids. Germline CDR1 SNHLY, CDR2 FYNNEI. The ends were cut back, 7 bases at V and 10 bases at J, with 13 bases in the middle.

This clone was picked up one time. This sequence joins TRBV7-8 and TRBJ2-6; D gene uncertain. V lost 0 bases to trimming and J lost 0 bases, with 9 bases between them. CDR1 is SGHVS, CDR2 FQNEAQ, per germline. The CDR3 has 17 amino acids. As DNA, the CDR3 is TGTGCCAGCAGCTTAGCGTACCCCAGCTCTGGGGCCAACGTCCTGACTTTC. Translated, it gives CASSLAYPSSGANVLTF.

The chain carries TRBV7-6 and TRBJ2-1; TRBD2 matches 13 bases. The CDR3 is made up of 19 amino acids. Germline lookup yields CDR1 SGHVS and CDR2 FNYEAQ. V shed 5 bases and J 7 bases; nucleotides not matched to a gene: 17. DNA of the CDR3: TGTGCCAGCAGCCTCACGCCGGGGACTAGCGGGAAGGTACTTAATGAGCAGTTCTTC. Protein sequence: CASSLTPGTSGKVLNEQFF.

V is TRBV6-1 and J is TRBJ1-2; TRBD1 might be the D (5 bases). The CDR3 has 13 residues. Trimming stripped 7 bases from V and 8 bases from J, with 17 bases between. Looked up from germline, CDR1 is MNHNS and CDR2 is SASEGT. For the CDR3, the DNA is TGTGCCAGCACCACTAACCGGGGGAAAGGCTACACCTTC. Residues: CASTTNRGKGYTF.

A single count supports this clone. CDR3 DNA: TGTGCCATCAGTGAGTCGGGCGAGCAGTACTTC. Protein: CAISESGEQYF. The chain joins TRBV10-3 to TRBJ2-5; the D is unclear. The J call may be mistaken, given a closer DNA end match to TRBJ2-7. Germline values: CDR1 ENHRY, CDR2 SYGVKD. The CDR3 covers 11 residues.

Concerning this clone: The same CDR3 also results from other DNA sequences found in this sample. The V call is TRBV10-3, the J call TRBJ1-1, with D possibly matching TRBD1 (5 bases). Germline CDR1 and CDR2: ENHRY and SYGVKD. V lost 2 bases and J 3 bases, leaving 10 bases between the germline ends. This CDR3 is built from 14 residues. The CDR3 region is CAISEGRDHTEAFF. As DNA, the CDR3 is TGTGCCATCAGTGAGGGGAGGGACCACACTGAAGCTTTCTTT.

V usage is TRBV13 and J usage is TRBJ2-5, with D maybe TRBD1 (5 bases). The CDR3 consists of 17 residues. Per germline, CDR1 PRHDT and CDR2 FYEKMQ (reference sequence). Trimming left V 0 bases short and J 3 bases short, with 17 bases between. Here the CDR3 DNA reads TGTGCCAGCAGCTTAGGCCTTTTTCGTAAAGGGGAAGAGACCCAGTACTTC. Protein product: CASSLGLFRKGEETQYF.

The rearrangement joins TRBV5-4 to TRBJ2-5, with a tentative D call TRBD1 (6 bases). The DNA end is more similar to TRBJ2-7, so the J call may be wrong. This CDR3 is built from 15 residues. Per the germline V gene, CDR1 is SGHNT and CDR2 is YYREEE (reference sequence). The CDR3 DNA is TGTGCCAGCAGCATAGACAGGTGGAGCTCCTACGAGCAGTACTTC. Protein: CASSIDRWSSYEQYF.

V and J are TRBV6-5 and TRBJ1-3, with 8 bases fitting TRBD1. J lost 5 bases, V lost 0 bases, and 3 bases had no gene match. The CDR3 extends over 15 amino acids. CDR1 and CDR2 (germline): MNHEY, SVGAGI. The CDR3 is CASSYSWTGRNTIYF. The DNA for the CDR3 is TGTGCCAGCAGTTACTCTTGGACAGGGAGAAACACCATATATTTT.

The chain employs TRBV28 and TRBJ1-5; D may be TRBD1 (6 bases). Trimming removed 5 bases from V and 8 bases from J, with 16 bases in between. The CDR3 extends over 14 amino acids. Germline lookup yields CDR1 MDHEN and CDR2 SYDVKM. The CDR3 nucleotides read TGTGCCAGCAGTCAGGGGCCCGGGAAAGAGCCCCAGCATTTT. Encoded protein: CASSQGPGKEPQHF.

As regards this clone: The junction differs from germline at one of its ends, possibly a read error. This chain connects TRBV30 to TRBJ1-2; D remains unclear. The CDR3 covers 14 residues. CDR1 and CDR2 from the germline V gene are GTSNPN and SVGIG (reference sequence). The CDR3 region has the DNA TGTGCCTGGATTAGGAGAGGGCTTAACTATGGCTATACCTTC. It specifies CAWIRRGLNYGYTF.

The chain employs TRBV2 and TRBJ2-5, with TRBD2 matching 9 bases. The CDR3 is 14 amino acids. V was clipped by 8 bases and J by 1 base; unmatched bases: 5. In germline, CDR1 is SNHLY, CDR2 FYNNEI. In DNA form, the CDR3 reads TGTGCCAGCGGTATAGCGGGGGCCCAAGAGACCCAGTACTTC. It encodes CASGIAGAQETQYF.

This chain links TRBV7-2 with TRBJ1-2; 7 bases map to TRBD1. From germline, CDR1 is SGHTA and CDR2 FQGNSA. Losses at the gene ends were 5 bases for V and 4 bases for J; bases not matched to a gene: 13. The CDR3 contains 16 residues. DNA of the CDR3: TGTGCCAGCAGCCGACGCCACCAGGGACAGTCCTATGGCTACACCTTC. This translates into CASSRRHQGQSYGYTF.

The chain combines TRBV11-2 with TRBJ1-2, with a tentative D call TRBD1 (5 bases). Germline loops: CDR1 SGHAT, CDR2 FQNNGV. The CDR3 runs 15 residues. V lost 7 bases and J 2 bases, leaving 17 bases between the germline ends. The CDR3, as DNA: TGTGCCAGCACCGCTCTCCGGGGGACCAACTATGGCTACACCTTC. Translated, it gives CASTALRGTNYGYTF.

The genes are TRBV19 and TRBJ2-1; D gene ambiguous. This CDR3 is 14 amino acids long. The V gene's germline CDR1 is LNHDA and CDR2 SQIVND (reference sequence). V lost 5 bases and J lost 4, with 12 bases in between. In DNA form, the CDR3 reads TGTGCCAGTAGTCCCGGTGGGCCTTACAATGAGCAGTTCTTC. Its protein is CASSPGGPYNEQFF.

The V call is TRBV2, the J call TRBJ2-5, with D tentatively TRBD1 (5 bases). Germline loops: CDR1 SNHLY, CDR2 FYNNEI. The CDR3 is 18 amino acids. The V and J ends lost 6 bases and 1 base respectively, with 24 bases between them. DNA of the CDR3: TGTGCCAGCAGATTGGACACCGAGGCGTCAAGCCGCCAAGAGACCCAGTACTTC. This codes for CASRLDTEASSRQETQYF. The full variable domain, completed using reference TRBV2 and TRBJ2-5, is EPEVTQTPSHQVTQMGQEVILRCVPISNHLYFYWYRQILGQKVEFLVSFYNNEISEKSEIFDDQFSVERPDGSNFTLKIRSTKLEDSAMYFCASRLDTEASSRQETQYFGPGTRLLVL.

The rearrangement joins TRBV7-9 to TRBJ2-5; D may be TRBD1 (6 bases). Near its end, the DNA agrees better with TRBJ2-7, so the J call may be wrong. The CDR3 runs 15 residues. Germline CDR1 is SEHNR and CDR2 is FQNEAQ (reference sequence). This chain's CDR3 is CASSPKQGRSYEQYF. The CDR3 nucleotides are TGTGCCAGCAGCCCCAAACAGGGTAGGTCCTACGAGCAGTACTTC.

The gene calls are TRBV5-5 and TRBJ2-6, with 9 bases fitting TRBD2. The CDR3 covers 19 residues. V trimming: 0 bases; J trimming: 2 bases; junction bases outside the gene matches: 9. The germline V gene has CDR1 SGHKS and CDR2 YYEKEE (reference sequence). The chain's CDR3 is CASSLASGRLLAGANVLTF. Written as DNA, the CDR3 is TGTGCCAGCAGCTTGGCCAGCGGGAGGTTGTTGGCTGGGGCCAACGTCCTGACTTTC.

The chain couples TRBV6-1 to TRBJ2-3, with D possibly matching TRBD2 (6 bases). Germline assignment: CDR1 MNHNS and CDR2 SASEGT. This CDR3 spans 18 amino acids. V dropped 2 bases and J dropped 0 bases, with 18 bases sitting between them. The CDR3 is CASSERAGTGSSTDTQYF. The CDR3 nucleotides read TGTGCCAGCAGTGAAAGGGCGGGAACAGGCTCTAGCACAGATACGCAGTATTTT.

The rearrangement links TRBV5-1 to TRBJ1-2, with D tentatively TRBD1 (5 bases). The germline V gene encodes CDR1 SGHRS and CDR2 YFSETQ. The V and J ends lost 0 bases and 3 bases respectively, with 12 bases between them. CDR3 size: 15 residues. CDR3 nucleotides: TGCGCCAGCAGCTTGGATGTCAGGGTTGACTATGGCTACACCTTC. Translation gives CASSLDVRVDYGYTF.

The chain uses TRBV4-1 and TRBJ2-3, with 12 bases aligning to TRBD2. Germline V gives CDR1 MGHRA, CDR2 YSYEKL. This CDR3 spans 18 amino acids. V was clipped by 0 bases and J by 1 base; unmatched bases: 5. CDR3 DNA: TGCGCCAGCAGCCAAGATTGGACTAGCGGGACTCGCACAGATACGCAGTATTTT. This gives the protein CASSQDWTSGTRTDTQYF.

The V and J genes are TRBV11-3 and TRBJ2-1; 8 bases line up with TRBD1. CDR1 is SGHNT, CDR2 YENEEA, per germline. The junction had 4 bases not matched to a gene; V was cut back by 3 bases and J by 6 bases. This CDR3 region has 14 residues. For the CDR3, the DNA is TGTGCCAGCAGCTTCATGACAGGGGCCAATGAGCAGTTCTTC. Protein product: CASSFMTGANEQFF. The whole variable domain, filled in from reference TRBV11-3 and TRBJ2-1, reads EAGVVQSPRYKIIEKKQPVAFWCNPISGHNTLYWYLQNLGQGPELLIRYENEEAVDDSQLPKDRFSAERLKGVDSTLKIQPAELGDSAVYLCASSFMTGANEQFFGPGTRLTVL.

The V call is TRBV6-5, the J call TRBJ2-3, with D possibly TRBD1 on 6 matching bases. Trimming cost V 6 bases and J 2 bases, with 12 bases left between them. The CDR3 spans 14 residues. Germline V gene lookup returns CDR1 MNHEY and CDR2 SVGAGI. The CDR3 region is CASSPGTPTDTQYF. The CDR3 DNA follows: TGTGCCAGCAGCCCCGGGACACCCACAGATACGCAGTATTTT.

V usage is TRBV19 and J usage is TRBJ1-5; TRBD1 agrees at 9 bases. The CDR3 consists of 15 residues. The germline V gene has CDR1 LNHDA and CDR2 SQIVND (reference sequence). The trim removed 5 bases at V and 9 bases at J, leaving 11 bases unmatched. CDR3 nucleotides: TGTGCCAGTAGTCACCCAGGACAGGGGCTAGGGCCCCAGCATTTT. Amino acid sequence: CASSHPGQGLGPQHF.

This clone was picked up one time. The V gene is TRBV11-2, the J gene TRBJ1-3, with D maybe TRBD1 (5 bases). Trimming left V 3 bases short and J 7 bases short, with 16 bases between. CDR1 and CDR2 (germline): SGHAT, FQNNGV. This CDR3 has 15 amino acids. The CDR3 bases are TGTGCCAGCAGCTTTCAGGGACTCACCAGGAACACCATATATTTT. Translated: CASSFQGLTRNTIYF. Drawing the rest from reference TRBV11-2 and TRBJ1-3, the complete variable domain is EAGVAQSPRYKIIEKRQSVAFWCNPISGHATLYWYQQILGQGPKLLIQFQNNGVVDDSQLPKDRFSAERLKGVDSTLKIQPAKLEDSAVYLCASSFQGLTRNTIYFGEGSWLTVV.